This TCR beta chain was recovered during a study of blood T cells in healthy people across ages. The CDR3 covers 14 residues. Germline V gene data show CDR1 as MNHEY and CDR2 as SMNVEV (reference sequence). With regard to this clonotype: At one boundary the junction diverges from the germline segment, which might be a read error.

Using a J-beta primer mix together with a sample-barcoded 5' primer, a second PCR was run for roughly 6 to 11 cycles. TCRdb processed the 5' RACE reads anew with MiXCR; each CDR3 protein has one entry. The sample includes 1.5 million to 1.9 million distinct CDR3 sequences, under 55% of them seen just once. This sequence originates from a woman between 18 and 29 years old in good health. The sample taken for sequencing was blood. The V call is TRBV27, the J call TRBJ1-2; possible D gene TRBD1, 5 bases. The CDR3 loop reads CASSVLGQGYGHTF. CDR3 coding DNA: TGTGCCAGCAGTGTATTGGGGCAGGGCTATGGCCACACCTTC.